Listed here are 5 T cell receptor beta chains from one sample, sequenced in a study of blood T cell repertoires in COVID-19. Assay: immunoSEQ multiplex PCR; the TCRdb copy retains only in-frame clones and omits some. The sample includes almost 95,000 clones, about 80% of them seen just once. Sequenced material: peripheral blood. The receptors come from a man in his sixties with acute or convalescent COVID-19.

The gene calls are TRBV4-2 and TRBJ1-6; TRBD1 might be the D (6 bases). Germline loops: CDR1 LGHNA, CDR2 YNFKEQ. The CDR3 sequence is 16 residues long. V lost 0 bases, J lost 7 bases, and 13 bases lay in between. The CDR3 spells CASSQELGQGNSPLHF. The CDR3 DNA sequence: TGTGCCAGCAGCCAAGAGTTGGGTCAGGGGAATTCACCCCTCCACTTT.

This clone was seen once. The chain has TRBV9 and TRBJ2-5, with TRBD2 as a possible D gene (6 bases). V was pared by 2 bases and J by 1 base, with 9 bases between. CDR1 and CDR2 from the germline V gene are SGDLS and YYNGEE. CDR3 length equals 14 residues. This CDR3 reads CASSVGGPQETQYF. DNA of the CDR3: TGTGCCAGCAGCGTGGGGGGTCCCCAAGAGACCCAGTACTTC.

This clone was seen a single time. The gene calls are TRBV13 and TRBJ1-2; possible D gene TRBD1, 6 bases. Looked up from germline, CDR1 is PRHDT and CDR2 is FYEKMQ (reference sequence). The CDR3 is made up of 13 amino acids. V lost 5 bases, J lost 6 bases, and 13 bases lay in between. CDR3 bases: TGTGCCAGCAGCGATACAGGGCGGGATGGCTACACCTTC. This gives the protein CASSDTGRDGYTF. Filled out from reference TRBV13 and TRBJ1-2, the complete variable domain reads AAGVIQSPRHLIKEKRETATLKCYPIPRHDTVYWYQQGPGQDPQFLISFYEKMQSDKGSIPDRFSAQQFSDYHSELNMSSLELGDSALYFCASSDTGRDGYTFGSGTRLTVV.

This chain joins TRBV28 and TRBJ1-4; D is unclear. Per the germline V gene, CDR1 is MDHEN and CDR2 is SYDVKM. V gave up 0 bases and J gave up 0 bases, with 11 bases separating them. This CDR3 comprises 17 residues. The CDR3 coding sequence is TGTGCCAGCAGTTTATGGGCCCGGGGAGCAACTAATGAAAAACTGTTTTTT. This sequence encodes CASSLWARGATNEKLFF.

This clone has more than one count but fewer than ten. J is TRBJ2-7 and V is TRBV29-1; 9 nucleotides agree with TRBD2. The CDR3 runs 13 residues. The V gene's germline CDR1 is SQVTM and CDR2 ANQGSEA. The ends lost 3 bases at V and 2 bases at J; junction bases unmatched: 2. The CDR3 DNA follows: TGCAGCGTTGAGACTAGCGGAGCCTACGAGCAGTACTTC. As protein: CSVETSGAYEQYF.